This TCR beta chain originates from a study of CD8 T cells in ankylosing spondylitis (dated by TCRdb to the late 2010s). Some background on the complete study: T cell receptor beta repertoires were profiled in healthy donors and ankylosing spondylitis patients so that disease-linked TCR variants could be found. The full study cohort comprised around 23 ankylosing spondylitis patients and over 95 healthy donors. Peripheral blood was sampled, and synovial fluid was also collected from ankylosing spondylitis patients. Overall results and qualifications from the work: Some of the motif variants had been reported before in the synovial fluid and blood of reactive arthritis patients, a finding that suggests common disease-initiation mechanisms. In peripheral blood, the disease-linked clones were found at relatively low frequencies and had a CD8+ phenotype. Significant enrichment of the disease-linked clones was reported in matched synovial fluid samples from ankylosing spondylitis patients. A TCR beta motif made up of several highly homologous amino acid variants appeared to be characteristic of blood from ankylosing spondylitis patients.

Unmatched junction bases come to 4, with V trimmed by 1 base and J by 6 bases. Counted from cysteine to phenylalanine, this CDR3 has 13 amino acids. The CDR3 DNA has 39 bases and is translated from base 1. The germline V gene sets CDR1 to SGHRS and CDR2 to YFSETQ. Instrument on record: Illumina HiSeq 2500. TCR beta libraries were prepared by quantitative 5'-RACE with molecular barcodes. The original pipeline was this. A new computational method, built on a probabilistic model of VDJ rearrangement, was used to identify disease-linked TCR variants. TCRdb redid the processing of the public reads, applying fastp at Q25 and MiXCR, and retained in-frame beta chains. When rows share a CDR3 protein, they turn into one entry using the most common DNA and genes. TCRdb, not the authors, supplied the V and J calls. This sample gives about 220,000 distinct CDR3 sequences in total; around 16% of them show up just once. Clones ranked in the top ten supply about two fifths of the sample.

A word on this clonotype: No antigen is known for it. Per-base quality was not reported, and no clone a single base away is much larger than it.

The sample comprised blood, either unsorted or a sorted T cell fraction (not recorded which). The sequence links TRBV5-1 to TRBJ2-7, with 7 bases aligning to TRBD2. This TCR was recovered from a male donor with ankylosing spondylitis. The CDR3 reads as follows: CASSLPGRSEQYF. The sequenced DNA: TGCGCCAGCAGCTTGCCCGGGAGGAGCGAGCAGTACTTC.